This entry lists 21 T cell receptor beta chains sequenced from one sample in a study of T cells in women clearing cervical HPV infection. TCRdb's copy holds only in-frame clones and misses some; the assay was immunoSEQ multiplex PCR. The sample table sets out around 20,000 clones. The sequenced material came from blood buffy coat. The source is a woman between 18 and 70 years old with a cervical HPV16 infection that either progressed to CIN3+ or cleared (not recorded which).

As for this clone: The read gets to within 3 residues of the CDR3 end, and the germline J gene fills in the rest. The chain combines TRBV29-1 with TRBJ2-3, with TRBD2 matching 14 bases. The germline V gene encodes CDR1 SQVTM and CDR2 ANQGSEA. The CDR3 is made up of 15 amino acids. The CDR3: CSVGLAGGRQETQYF. The part of the CDR3 DNA that was read is TGCAGCGTTGGACTAGCGGGGGGGCGGCAAGAGACG.

Comment on this clone: Coverage ceases 3 residues before the CDR3 finishes, and the germline J gene fills in the end. The chain joins TRBV23-1 to TRBJ2-2; no reliable D call. TRBV23-1 is an ORF, with its function uncertain. The ends were cut back, 0 bases at V and 5 bases at J, with 4 bases in the middle. The CDR3 loop spans 13 amino acids. The CDR3 sequence: CASSQSLTGELFF. The sequenced CDR3 bases are TGCGCCAGCAGTCAATCACTGACCGGGGAG.

Regarding this clone: The read halts 3 residues ahead of the CDR3 end, with the missing end drawn from the germline J gene. The chain is built from TRBV20-1 and TRBJ2-1, with 11 bases fitting TRBD2. The CDR3 totals 15 residues. CDR1 is DFQATT, CDR2 SNEGSKA, per germline (reference sequence). The ends lost 0 bases at V and 7 bases at J; junction bases unmatched: 5. The DNA read from the CDR3 is TGCAGTGCTAGAGACCCTAGCGGGGGGCTTAATGAG. Translating gives CSARDPSGGLNE. The whole CDR3 region reads CSARDPSGGLNEQFF.

Concerning this clone: The sequence runs out 3 residues before the end of the CDR3; the remainder is reconstructed from the germline J gene. The chain recombines TRBV7-2 with TRBJ2-5; TRBD2 is a possible D gene (6 bases). V gave up 3 bases and J gave up 2 bases, with 13 bases separating them. The CDR3 has 15 residues. The germline V gene has CDR1 SGHTA and CDR2 FQGNSA. The part of the CDR3 DNA that was read is TGTGCCAGCAGCTTTGACAGCGGGCGGCAAGAGACC. It translates to CASSFDSGRQET. The entire CDR3 is CASSFDSGRQETQYF.

As regards this clone: Coverage ceases 3 residues before the CDR3 finishes, and the germline J gene fills in the end. This rearrangement joins TRBV12-3 or TRBV12-4 to TRBJ1-1, with TRBD1 matching 7 bases. Unmatched junction bases numbered 8, after V lost 4 bases and J lost 3 bases. The CDR3 sequence is 15 residues long. The sequenced CDR3 bases are TGTGCCAGCAGTTCCCGACAGGGAGGAGACACTGAA. Translating it yields CASSSRQGGDTE. The entire CDR3 reads CASSSRQGGDTEAFF.

With respect to this clone: The read is 3 residues too short to cover the CDR3 end, so that end is filled in from the germline J gene. V and J are TRBV30 and TRBJ1-6, with D perhaps TRBD1 (6 bases). The CDR3 is made up of 15 amino acids. Trimming took off 3 bases at V and 8 bases at J, with 17 bases between the two ends. From germline, CDR1 is GTSNPN and CDR2 SVGIG (reference sequence). This CDR3 is CAWRPRGGRHSPLHF. The CDR3 bases that were read are TGTGCCTGGAGACCGAGGGGGGGACGTCATTCACCC.

For this clone: The read gets to within 3 residues of the CDR3 end, and the germline J gene fills in the rest. The chain uses TRBV6-2 or TRBV6-3 and TRBJ1-1; D uncertain. The CDR3 sequence is 13 residues long. V dropped 4 bases and J dropped 1 base, with 7 bases sitting between them. Germline V gene data show CDR1 as MNHEY and CDR2 as SVGEGT. Incomplete CDR3 DNA: TGTGCCAGCAGTTTTGTACAGAACACTGAA. Translation: CASSFVQNTE. The complete CDR3 reads CASSFVQNTEAFF.

On this clone: The read halts 3 residues ahead of the CDR3 end, with the missing end drawn from the germline J gene. This chain uses TRBV10-3 with TRBJ2-5; D is possibly TRBD1 (6 bases). The germline CDR1 and CDR2 sequences are ENHRY and SYGVKD. CDR3 length: 19 amino acids. The V gene lost 0 bases and the J gene lost 2 bases, with 22 bases spanning the gap. CDR3 loop: CAISESNRAGRPGQETQYF. The covered CDR3 bases are TGTGCCATCAGTGAGTCGAACAGGGCAGGCCGTCCGGGTCAAGAGACC.

Comment on this clone: Coverage ceases 3 residues before the CDR3 finishes, and the germline J gene fills in the end. This sequence joins TRBV20-1 and TRBJ2-5, with 7 bases that match TRBD1. The CDR3 totals 17 residues. With V trimmed by 5 bases and J by 0 bases, 15 bases remained unmatched. Germline CDR1 and CDR2: DFQATT and SNEGSKA (reference sequence). Incomplete CDR3 DNA: TGCAGTGCTCTTCTTTTCTCTATGGACAGGCACCAAGAGACC. Its translation is CSALLFSMDRHQET. The full CDR3 reads CSALLFSMDRHQETQYF.

A remark on this clone: With the read ending 3 residues before the CDR3 end, the germline J gene is used to fill in that end. This chain connects TRBV6-2 or TRBV6-3 to TRBJ2-1, with a tentative D call TRBD2 (6 bases). In germline, CDR1 is MNHEY, CDR2 SVGEGT. The CDR3 is 15 amino acids. V was cut by 1 base and J by 0 bases, with 7 bases left in between. CDR3 in amino acids: CASSYLGGSYNEQFF. The sequenced part of the CDR3 DNA is TGTGCCAGCAGTTACTTGGGGGGCTCCTACAATGAG.

A word on this clone: The CDR3 end lies 3 residues beyond the end of the read and is filled in from the germline J gene. The chain has TRBV28 and TRBJ2-3, with TRBD2 matching over 13 bases. The CDR3 has 14 amino acids. CDR1 and CDR2 (germline): MDHEN, SYDVKM. V was pared by 8 bases and J by 2 bases, with 1 base of the junction left unmatched. The part of the CDR3 DNA that was read is TGTGCCAGCGGACTAGCGGGGGACACAGATACG. Its protein product is CASGLAGDTDT. The whole CDR3 region reads CASGLAGDTDTQYF.

As regards this clone: The read finishes 3 residues shy of the CDR3 end, and the germline J gene is used to complete it. The chain carries TRBV18 and TRBJ1-2; D not resolved. CDR3 length equals 15 residues. Germline loops: CDR1 KGHSH, CDR2 LQKENI. The CDR3 loop is CASSIGLAGLNDYTF. Partial CDR3 DNA: TGTGCCAGCTCGATCGGACTAGCGGGGTTGAATGAC.

As regards this clone: The read terminates 3 residues before the CDR3 end, so the remaining end is supplied by the germline J gene. J is TRBJ2-1 and V is TRBV6-2 or TRBV6-3; the match to TRBD1 covers 11 bases. The CDR3 runs to 14 residues. CDR1 is MNHEY and CDR2 is SVGEGT in the germline V gene. The V segment lost 5 bases and the J segment 8 bases; nucleotides outside the gene matches: 5. The sequenced part of the CDR3 DNA is TGTGCCAGCAGTCCGCGGACAGGGGGCGATGAG. This sequence encodes CASSPRTGGDE. Given in full, the CDR3 is CASSPRTGGDEQFF.

Details on this clone: Sequencing ends 3 residues short of the CDR3 end; the germline J gene provides the rest. This sequence joins TRBV18 and TRBJ1-1, with D possibly matching TRBD1 (6 bases). Germline loops: CDR1 KGHSH, CDR2 LQKENI. The CDR3 totals 14 residues. CDR3 amino acids: CASSGGAPYYEAFF. The covered CDR3 bases are TGTGCCAGCTCAGGGGGGGCCCCCTACTACGAG.

With regard to this clone: The CDR3 extends 3 residues past the end of the read, so its final part is completed from the germline J gene. This chain links TRBV11-2 with TRBJ1-2, with a weak D call TRBD1 (6 bases). CDR3 length: 14 residues. CDR1 and CDR2 from the germline V gene are SGHAT and FQNNGV. The CDR3 loop is CASSLERGMGGYTF. The CDR3 bases that were read are TGTGCCAGCAGCTTAGAAAGGGGGATGGGAGGC.

As concerns this clone: The observed sequence ends 3 residues before the CDR3 terminus, with the missing tail filled in from the germline J gene. This chain links TRBV19 with TRBJ1-1, with D uncertain. This CDR3 is built from 12 residues. Germline V lookup: CDR1 LNHDA, CDR2 SQIVND (reference sequence). The sequenced CDR3 bases are TGTGCCAGTAGCACAATCAACTATGGC. This encodes CASSTINYG. Given in full, the CDR3 is CASSTINYGAFF.

As regards this clone: The read gets to within 3 residues of the CDR3 end, and the germline J gene fills in the rest. The V gene is TRBV6-4, the J gene TRBJ2-2, with 7 bases matching TRBD2. CDR1 and CDR2 from the germline V gene are MRHNA and SNTAGT. V lost 2 bases and J lost 6; bases outside the gene matches: 0. The length of the CDR3 is 13 residues. The part of the CDR3 DNA that was read is TGTGCCAGCAGTGACGGGGGGGCCGGGGAG. As protein: CASSDGGAGE. From start to end, the CDR3 is CASSDGGAGELFF.

To note about this clone: The read is 3 residues too short to cover the CDR3 end, so that end is filled in from the germline J gene. This specimen includes other DNA sequences encoding the same CDR3. This sequence joins TRBV18 and TRBJ1-3; D not certain. The CDR3 is 15 amino acids. CDR1 is KGHSH and CDR2 is LQKENI in the germline V gene. V lost 6 bases to trimming and J lost 1 base, with 13 bases between them. CDR3: CASSPRTDSGNTIYF. The part of the CDR3 DNA that was read is TGTGCCAGCTCTCCCAGGACTGATTCTGGAAACACC.

About this clone: The DNA ends 3 residues before the CDR3 does, and the rest of the CDR3 is filled in from the germline J gene. This chain connects TRBV7-6 to TRBJ2-1; tentative D call: TRBD1 (6 bases). CDR3 length: 15 residues. Germline assignment: CDR1 SGHVS and CDR2 FNYEAQ. Trimming left V 5 bases short and J 6 bases short, with 17 bases between. CDR3 sequence: CASSLPGQKGNEQFF. Partial CDR3 DNA: TGTGCCAGCAGCCTACCGGGACAAAAGGGCAATGAG.

With respect to this clone: The read terminates 3 residues ahead of where the CDR3 ends, so the germline J gene completes it. The gene calls are TRBV30 and TRBJ2-7, with 7 bases matching TRBD1. In germline, CDR1 is GTSNPN, CDR2 SVGIG (reference sequence). V lost 2 bases, J lost 3 bases, and 7 bases stayed unmatched. The CDR3 length is 14 residues. The sequenced part of the CDR3 DNA is TGTGCCTGGAGTCAACCGCGACAGGGCTACGAG. Translating it yields CAWSQPRQGYE. The full CDR3 sequence reads CAWSQPRQGYEQYF.

On this clone: The read gets to within 3 residues of the CDR3 end, and the germline J gene fills in the rest. J is TRBJ2-7 and V is TRBV10-3; weak D call: TRBD1 (5 bases). In germline, CDR1 is ENHRY, CDR2 SYGVKD. The CDR3 spans 14 residues. Deletions cut 3 bases from V and 3 bases from J, with 12 bases between. The CDR3 loop is CAISEGAANYEQYF. The CDR3 DNA, read in part, is TGTGCCATCAGTGAAGGGGCCGCCAACTACGAG.